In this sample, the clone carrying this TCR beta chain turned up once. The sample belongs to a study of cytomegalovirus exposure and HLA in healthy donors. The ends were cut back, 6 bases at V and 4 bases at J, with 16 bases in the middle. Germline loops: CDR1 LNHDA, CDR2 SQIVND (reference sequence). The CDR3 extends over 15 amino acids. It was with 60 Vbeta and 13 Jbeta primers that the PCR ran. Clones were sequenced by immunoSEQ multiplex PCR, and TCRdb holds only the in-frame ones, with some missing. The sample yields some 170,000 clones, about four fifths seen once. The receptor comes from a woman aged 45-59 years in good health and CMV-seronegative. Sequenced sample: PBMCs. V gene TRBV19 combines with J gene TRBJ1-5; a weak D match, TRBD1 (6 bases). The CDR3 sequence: CASRSRDNMNQPQHF. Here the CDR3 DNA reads TGTGCCAGTAGATCCCGGGACAACATGAATCAGCCCCAGCATTTT. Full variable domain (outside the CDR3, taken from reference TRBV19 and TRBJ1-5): DGGITQSPKYLFRKEGQNVTLSCEQNLNHDAMYWYRQDPGQGLRLIYYSQIVNDFQKGDIAEGYSVSREKKESFPLTVTSAQKNPTAFYLCASRSRDNMNQPQHFGDGTRLSIL.